This TCR beta chain was captured by sequencing in a study of T cells in Graves' hyperthyroidism and ophthalmopathy (dated by TCRdb to about 2019). Describing the broader study: Peripheral blood was sampled at the time of initial diagnosis, prior to any treatment. A discovery cohort of roughly 96 patients, roughly 45 with Graves' ophthalmopathy and about 58 with stable Graves' hyperthyroidism, was used to find distinguishing TCR V-J signatures. Prospective prediction of ophthalmopathy was tested in an independent validation cohort consisting of some 20 hyperthyroidism patients and approximately 16 patients who later progressed to ophthalmopathy. For training and testing, the 100 patients in the discovery cohort were randomly divided in a 7:3 ratio. Thyroid tissue and blood T-cell repertoires from about six Graves' hyperthyroidism patients were also compared in the study. Once sampling was done, hyperthyroidism patients were given methimazole at a starting dose of 30 mg daily, whereas ophthalmopathy patients were given high-dose intravenous methylprednisolone. TCR Vbeta CDR3 sequencing of roughly 140 peripheral blood samples (more than 40 ophthalmopathy, about 75 hyperthyroidism and approximately 17 progressor patients) is reported in the paper. The paper's findings and limits, for the study overall: In cross-validation, a model built on a 13 V-J signature told ophthalmopathy apart from stable hyperthyroidism with 85% to 90% sensitivity and roughly 81% specificity, and in testing the same model reached 80%/75%. In validation, the model predicted progression to ophthalmopathy a median of around 6.5 months before onset, with roughly 70% sensitivity and nearly 75% specificity. No statistical method was used to set the sample size in advance, and investigators knew the group allocation. Blood samples also contained most of the expanded thyroid clonotypes (frequency above 0.001), which suggests that blood repertoires may reflect thyroid immune responses.

TCR beta CDR3 regions were amplified from RNA transcripts. For the first round of RT-PCR on the TCR CDR3, the HTBI primer set was used together with the Qiagen OneStep RT-PCR kit. Libraries were constructed in a second round of multiplex PCR, after which size selection and purification were carried out. Paired-end sequencing of the libraries was performed with 100 bp reads on an Illumina HiSeq2000. Under the source paper's analysis protocol: SOAPnuke was used to process the raw data, with reads discarded if the reads contained adapters or uncalled bases, had a mean Phred below 15, or lacked an exact constant-primer or identifier match. High-quality paired reads were merged using COPE v1.2.5, and each unique nucleotide sequence was defined as a clonotype. MiTCR v1.1 was used to align the clonotypes against IMGT TRBV, TRBD and TRBJ reference segments. The analysis was restricted to V-J combinations with a frequency above 0.0001, which together covered 98% to 99.2% of the repertoires. A TCS score was defined as the ratio of F50 (clonal expansion) to E x V (chaos), with BLOSUM62-based TCRdist applied between CDR3 peptides within each V-J. Welch's t-statistics and random forest reduced several hundred V-J features to roughly 13, which were used in a naive Bayes classifier (R e1071). The public reads were reprocessed in TCRdb via fastp at Q25 and MiXCR, keeping in-frame beta chains. CDR3 protein sequences are deduplicated, and each keeps its most common genes and DNA. The V and J calls come from TCRdb's annotation, not from the publication. The sample table shows approximately 410,000 distinct CDR3 sequences, and about 15% are seen once. The leading ten clones occupy about 13% of the sample.

The germline V gene sets CDR1 to SNHLY and CDR2 to FYNNEI. V drops 2 bases and J drops 1 base, leaving 11 bases in between. Measured from the cysteine to the phenylalanine, the CDR3 is 15 residues long. Only the CDR3 portion is preserved as DNA: 45 bases, with reading frame beginning at the first base. This clonotype has ten or more counts. Its antigen remains unidentified. Within one base of it there is no much larger clone, and no base qualities were kept. Ophthalmopathy patients had moderately to severely active disease, Clinical Activity Score of at least 3, NOSPECS grade of at least 4, and duration under 3 months. Patients with uncontrolled infections, other autoimmune diseases, pregnancy or lactation were excluded. Diagnoses relied on clinical symptoms, serum thyroxine and TRAb, thyroid ultrasound and orbital computed tomography. PBMCs were separated from 10 ml of fresh peripheral blood using Ficoll-Paque density gradient centrifugation. Total RNA was extracted with Trizol reagent, and quality was checked on an Agilent 2100 Bioanalyzer.

Input material: blood. In this chain, TRBV2 is recombined with TRBJ2-5; no D gene call is confident. This receptor was identified in a man younger than 35 with Graves' ophthalmopathy. The CDR3 amino acid sequence is: CASSELGSGQETQYF. The sequenced DNA is TGTGCCAGCAGTGAACTAGGCTCGGGCCAAGAGACCCAGTACTTC.